This passage covers 2 T cell receptor beta chains from one sample sequenced in a study of vaccination and CD4 T cells after COVID-19. Regarding treatment: approximately 9-day PBMC culture with coronavirus spike peptide pools or control peptides (ViraFEST assay). These TCRs are of unknown antigen specificity. With the Oncomine TCR Beta short-read assay, DNA from cultured CD4+ T cells was sequenced. Using its own MiXCR run on the PCR reads, TCRdb lists one record per CDR3 protein. The table has approximately 14,000 distinct CDR3 sequences, 65% to 80% seen once. The material sequenced was CD4+ T cells from blood, cultured in vitro. The receptor source for this set is a human donor who had recovered from COVID-19.

The chain carries TRBV6-1 and TRBJ2-1; D may correspond to TRBD1 or TRBD2 (6 bases each). Germline CDR1 MNHNS, CDR2 SASEGT. V was clipped by 6 bases and J by 3 bases, with 9 bases between them. This CDR3 spans 13 amino acids. CDR3 protein: CASREGVYNEQFF. CDR3 DNA: TGTGCCAGCAGGGAGGGGGTCTACAATGAGCAGTTCTTC.

The V and J genes are TRBV6-2 or TRBV6-3 and TRBJ1-1; D is possibly TRBD1 (5 bases). Germline loops: CDR1 MNHEY, CDR2 SVGEGT. Trimming took 6 bases from V and 3 from J, leaving 14 bases between them. This CDR3 has 14 amino acids. The DNA of the CDR3 is TGTGCCAGCAGACACCGCCGGGACGACACTGAAGCTTTCTTT. The encoded protein is CASRHRRDDTEAFF.